The clone carrying this TCR beta chain was found a few times. The antigen is undetermined. The sample belongs to a study of tissue T cells after allogeneic stem cell transplantation. Study-wide results and caveats: TCR repertoires tracked anatomic similarity, regardless of disease or transplant status. Tissue-detected TCR repertoire was only partly captured by blood and spleen T cells.

CDR3 sequences, V/J genes, frequencies and template counts came from survey-depth TCRbeta sequencing. TCRdb's copy holds only in-frame clones and misses some; the assay was immunoSEQ multiplex PCR. The sample lists 4,800 or so clones, about 70% occurring once. CDR3 length equals 14 residues. Trimming stripped 4 bases from V and 10 bases from J, with 20 bases between. The germline gives CDR1 SGHKS, CDR2 YYEKEE (reference sequence). GI sites, liver, skin and spleen were taken after median 9.75 post-mortem hours. This receptor was taken from a female donor over 55 with lung cancer. This specimen consisted of tissue from the colon, obtained at autopsy. The chain has TRBV5-5 and TRBJ1-1; D ambiguous. This chain's CDR3 is CASSADDMGRRAFF. The DNA of the CDR3 is TGTGCCAGCAGCGCAGACGACATGGGTAGAAGAGCTTTCTTT.